These 29 T cell receptor beta chains came from one sample sequenced in a study of cytomegalovirus exposure and HLA in healthy donors. PCR used 60 Vbeta primers and 13 Jbeta primers. Assay used: immunoSEQ multiplex PCR; TCRdb lists only in-frame clones, some missing. The table has around 180,000 clones, 85% seen once. Sequencing input: PBMCs. The receptor source for this set is a boy younger than 10 in good health and CMV-seronegative.

The chain has TRBV5-6 and TRBJ2-5, with 9 bases matching TRBD2. CDR3 length equals 15 residues. The V segment lost 0 bases and the J segment 4 bases; nucleotides outside the gene matches: 4. Germline loops: CDR1 SGHDT, CDR2 YYEEEE. The DNA of the CDR3 is TGTGCCAGCAGCTTGGCGCTAGCGGGGACAGAGACCCAGTACTTC. Its protein is CASSLALAGTETQYF.

The V and J genes are TRBV2 and TRBJ2-1, with TRBD2 as a possible D gene (6 bases). In germline, CDR1 is SNHLY, CDR2 FYNNEI. Deletions cut 8 bases from V and 0 bases from J, with 23 bases between. This CDR3 comprises 18 residues. The CDR3 DNA sequence: TGTGCCAGCTACCAGTGGTTCCTGGCGGGACCCTCCTACAATGAGCAGTTCTTC. It encodes CASYQWFLAGPSYNEQFF.

The chain joins TRBV5-1 to TRBJ2-5, with a weak D call TRBD2 (5 bases). The CDR3 consists of 14 residues. V shed 0 bases and J shed 4 bases, with 10 bases lying between them. Germline assignment: CDR1 SGHRS and CDR2 YFSETQ. CDR3 amino acids: CASSLDLAIETQYF. CDR3 nucleotides: TGCGCCAGCAGCTTGGATCTAGCTATAGAGACCCAGTACTTC.

This clone was seen once. The V and J genes are TRBV6-1 and TRBJ2-4; 12 nucleotides match TRBD1. The CDR3 contains 14 residues. The V segment lost 6 bases and the J segment 6 bases; nucleotides outside the gene matches: 3. The germline CDR1 and CDR2 sequences are MNHNS and SASEGT. The DNA for the CDR3 is TGTGCCAGCAGGGGACAGGGGGCGGTAAACATTCAGTACTTC. Its protein is CASRGQGAVNIQYF.

The rearrangement joins TRBV9 to TRBJ2-7; TRBD2 agrees at 12 bases. The CDR3 runs to 15 residues. The trim removed 3 bases at V and 7 bases at J, leaving 8 bases unmatched. CDR1 is SGDLS and CDR2 is YYNGEE in the germline V gene. CDR3 coding DNA: TGTGCCAGCAGCGGTTCGACTAGCGGGGGACTGGAGCAGTACTTC. Its translation: CASSGSTSGGLEQYF.

This chain connects TRBV7-9 to TRBJ2-7, with TRBD1 matching over 12 bases. Germline CDR1 reads SEHNR; CDR2 reads FQNEAQ (reference sequence). Germline trimming cut 1 base from V and 1 base from J; bases unmatched to any gene: 8. The CDR3 is made up of 18 amino acids. The CDR3 DNA sequence: TGTGCCAGCAGCTTAGGAGGGACAGGGGGCTCGGAGTCCTACGAGCAGTACTTC. Its translation is CASSLGGTGGSESYEQYF.

This clone has only a few counts. V and J are TRBV6-5 and TRBJ2-2; maybe TRBD1 (6 bases). The ends were cut back, 4 bases at V and 8 bases at J, with 14 bases in the middle. The CDR3 is made up of 14 amino acids. Per germline, CDR1 MNHEY and CDR2 SVGAGI. In DNA, the CDR3 is TGTGCCAGCAGTTTGTTCGTGGGGGCGGGGGAGCTGTTTTTT. Protein sequence: CASSLFVGAGELFF.

V usage is TRBV21-1 and J usage is TRBJ2-6; the table names TRBD1, a call not compared with the DNA. TRBV21-1 is annotated as a pseudogene. CDR3 length: 17 amino acids. The CDR3 DNA reads TGTGCCAGCAGCCCACGTAAACAGCTTTCTGGGGCCAACGTCCTGACTTTC. Translating gives CASSPRKQLSGANVLTF.

This clone was seen a handful of times. Different DNA sequences within this sample yield the same CDR3. The rearrangement uses TRBV15 and TRBJ2-7, with 12 bases fitting TRBD2. J lost 2 bases, V lost 1 base, and 0 bases had no gene match. Germline CDR1 is LNHNV and CDR2 is YYDKDF (reference sequence). CDR3 length: 15 residues. The CDR3 loop reads CATSRGLAGAYEQYF. The CDR3 nucleotides are TGTGCCACCAGCAGAGGACTAGCGGGGGCCTACGAGCAGTACTTC.

This chain links TRBV7-2 with TRBJ1-4; a weak D match, TRBD1 (6 bases). Trimming took off 1 base at V and 6 bases at J, with 15 bases between the two ends. Germline CDR1 reads SGHTA; CDR2 reads FQGNSA. The CDR3 sequence is 16 residues long. Here the CDR3 reads CASSLESAGAYEKLFF. CDR3 nucleotides: TGTGCCAGCAGCTTAGAGTCCGCGGGGGCGTATGAAAAACTGTTTTTT.

This clone was counted only a few times. The chain employs TRBV5-6 and TRBJ2-3; 8 positions match TRBD2. The CDR3 length is 16 residues. J was trimmed by 3 bases and V by 0 bases; bases with no gene match: 6. Germline CDR1 and CDR2: SGHDT and YYEEEE. CDR3 amino acids: CASSLEGTRTTDTQYF. In DNA form, the CDR3 reads TGTGCCAGCAGCTTGGAAGGGACTAGGACGACAGATACGCAGTATTTT.

The chain joins TRBV14 to TRBJ2-5; a weak D match, TRBD2 (5 bases). The CDR3 length is 15 residues. Trimming took 4 bases from V and 9 from J, leaving 21 bases between them. Per the germline V gene, CDR1 is SGHDN and CDR2 is FVKESK. CDR3 amino acids: CASSPQWPLGRAQYF. As DNA, the CDR3 is TGTGCCAGCAGCCCCCAATGGCCTCTCGGGCGGGCCCAGTACTTC.

The genes are TRBV11-2 and TRBJ1-2; 10 bases fit TRBD1. This CDR3 spans 18 amino acids. CDR1 SGHAT and CDR2 FQNNGV come from the germline V gene. V lost 5 bases, J lost 0 bases, and 12 bases stayed unmatched. CDR3 loop: CASSRLRDRGDTNYGYTF. The CDR3 coding sequence is TGTGCCAGCAGCCGTCTCCGGGACAGGGGTGACACTAACTATGGCTACACCTTC.

V is TRBV10-2 and J is TRBJ2-7, with D possibly matching TRBD1 (6 bases). The CDR3 has 16 amino acids. The germline gives CDR1 WSHSY, CDR2 SAAADI. The germline V and J ends were trimmed by 0 bases and 2 bases, with 14 bases remaining between them. The CDR3 region is CASSESGRGITYEQYV. The CDR3 DNA sequence: TGCGCCAGCAGTGAGTCCGGAAGGGGGATAACCTACGAGCAGTACGTC.

The chain combines TRBV25-1 with TRBJ2-1; 9 nucleotides match TRBD1. J gave up 1 base and V 9 bases, and 7 bases lay outside the gene matches. Per the germline V gene, CDR1 is MGHDK and CDR2 is SYGVNS. This CDR3 region has 15 residues. The CDR3 loop is CARDRTGASYNEQFF. CDR3 bases: TGTGCCAGAGACCGGACAGGGGCTTCCTACAATGAGCAGTTCTTC. The whole variable domain, filled in from reference TRBV25-1 and TRBJ2-1, reads EADIYQTPRYLVIGTGKKITLECSQTMGHDKMYWYQQDPGMELHLIHYSYGVNSTEKGDLSSESTVSRIRTEHFPLTLESARPSHTSQYLCARDRTGASYNEQFFGPGTRLTVL.

The V gene is TRBV4-1, the J gene TRBJ2-7; D gene ambiguous. The CDR3 length is 11 residues. The germline V gene encodes CDR1 MGHRA and CDR2 YSYEKL. The germline V and J ends were trimmed by 5 bases and 7 bases, with 9 bases remaining between them. The CDR3 loop is CASSSNREQYF. CDR3 coding DNA: TGCGCCAGCAGCTCAAATCGGGAGCAGTACTTC.

This clone was seen only once. V is TRBV4-1 and J is TRBJ1-3; D is possibly TRBD1 (5 bases). V was pared by 0 bases and J by 8 bases, with 20 bases between. CDR3 size: 17 residues. CDR1 and CDR2 (germline): MGHRA, YSYEKL. The CDR3 DNA follows: TGCGCCAGCAGCCAAGATCTAAGGCAGGGTGCATCAGACACCATATATTTT. This codes for CASSQDLRQGASDTIYF.

The V and J genes are TRBV6-5 and TRBJ1-1, with D unclear. The CDR3 loop spans 13 amino acids. Germline CDR1 MNHEY, CDR2 SVGAGI. V was clipped by 6 bases and J by 3 bases, with 11 bases between them. CDR3 bases: TGTGCCAGCAGCCAGACTACGGACACTGAAGCTTTCTTT. Residues: CASSQTTDTEAFF.

This clone was seen just once. The CDR3 reads CASSSTSHETQYF. In DNA form, the CDR3 reads TGTGCCAGCAGTTCCACTAGTCACGAGACCCAGTACTTC. This rearrangement joins TRBV11-1 to TRBJ2-5; D might be TRBD2 (5 bases). The V end was cut by 6 bases, the J end by 5 bases, with 13 bases between. Germline loops: CDR1 SGHAT, CDR2 FQDESV (reference sequence). There are 13 residues in the CDR3.

This clone was seen a handful of times. The J gene is TRBJ1-2, the V gene TRBV6-1; weak D call: TRBD1 (5 bases). CDR1 MNHNS and CDR2 SASEGT come from the germline V gene. V lost 2 bases and J 5 bases, leaving 15 bases between the germline ends. The CDR3 length is 15 residues. CDR3 DNA sequence: TGTGCCAGCAGTGAATCGCAGGGTGAGACTTATGGCTACACCTTC. This sequence encodes CASSESQGETYGYTF.

The V call is TRBV25-1, the J call TRBJ1-2; weak D call: TRBD1 (5 bases). CDR3 length: 14 amino acids. Trimming left V 1 base short and J 8 bases short, with 14 bases between. Germline V gives CDR1 MGHDK, CDR2 SYGVNS. DNA for the CDR3: TGTGCCAGCAGTGAATGGCAGGGACTGGACGGCTACACCTTC. Translated: CASSEWQGLDGYTF.

The V gene is TRBV6-1, the J gene TRBJ1-2, with TRBD1 matching over 7 bases. CDR1 is MNHNS, CDR2 SASEGT, per germline. V was clipped by 7 bases and J by 7 bases; unmatched bases: 3. The CDR3 is made up of 11 amino acids. Here the CDR3 reads CASIKGAGYTF. In DNA, the CDR3 is TGTGCCAGCATAAAGGGGGCTGGCTACACCTTC.

The chain carries TRBV28 and TRBJ1-2; D gene uncertain. Trimming removed 5 bases at V and 4 bases at J, with 11 bases between. CDR1 MDHEN and CDR2 SYDVKM come from the germline V gene. This CDR3 contains 13 residues. CDR3 in DNA: TGTGCCAGCAGTCCTGGAGCCGGCTATGGCTACACCTTC. The encoded protein is CASSPGAGYGYTF.

The chain carries TRBV11-2 and TRBJ2-7; 8 nucleotides line up with TRBD1. V was pared by 5 bases and J by 4 bases, with 10 bases of the junction left unmatched. This CDR3 has 15 residues. The germline gives CDR1 SGHAT, CDR2 FQNNGV. The CDR3 is CASSLGQGDRYEQYF. CDR3 bases: TGTGCCAGCAGCCTTGGACAGGGCGATCGGTACGAGCAGTACTTC.

The V and J genes are TRBV19 and TRBJ2-5, with 9 bases fitting TRBD2. The CDR3 consists of 15 residues. The J segment lost 5 bases and the V segment lost 7 bases, leaving 11 bases of the junction unmatched. Per germline, CDR1 LNHDA and CDR2 SQIVND (reference sequence). CDR3 region: CASTHGASGEETQYF. In DNA, the CDR3 is TGTGCCAGTACCCATGGGGCTAGCGGGGAGGAGACCCAGTACTTC. Combining the CDR3 with reference TRBV19 and TRBJ2-5 gives the whole variable domain DGGITQSPKYLFRKEGQNVTLSCEQNLNHDAMYWYRQDPGQGLRLIYYSQIVNDFQKGDIAEGYSVSREKKESFPLTVTSAQKNPTAFYLCASTHGASGEETQYFGPGTRLLVL.

The rearrangement uses TRBV5-8 and TRBJ1-5, with 12 nucleotides matching TRBD1. The CDR3 has 16 amino acids. Germline CDR1 reads SGHTS; CDR2 reads YDEGEE. J gave up 0 bases and V 3 bases, and 1 base lay outside the gene matches. CDR3 sequence (DNA): TGTGCCAGCAGCTGGGGACAGGGGGCTAGCAATCAGCCCCAGCATTTT. Translation gives CASSWGQGASNQPQHF. Full variable domain (remainder filled in from reference TRBV5-8 and TRBJ1-5): EAGVTQSPTHLIKTRGQQATLRCSPISGHTSVYWYQQALGLGLQFLLWYDEGEERNRGNFPPRFSGRQFPNYSSELNVNALELEDSALYLCASSWGQGASNQPQHFGDGTRLSIL.

The V gene is TRBV5-1, the J gene TRBJ1-1, with 9 bases aligning to TRBD1. Germline trimming cut 4 bases from V and 7 bases from J; bases unmatched to any gene: 8. This CDR3 contains 14 residues. Germline values: CDR1 SGHRS, CDR2 YFSETQ. CDR3 region: CASSVTGGSIEAFF. The CDR3 DNA follows: TGCGCCAGCAGCGTGACAGGGGGGAGCATTGAAGCTTTCTTT.

The chain couples TRBV18 to TRBJ1-3; TRBD1 matches at 8 bases. Trimming removed 3 bases from V and 0 bases from J; junction bases left unmatched: 10. Germline V gene data show CDR1 as KGHSH and CDR2 as LQKENI. The CDR3 sequence is 18 residues long. CDR3 sequence (DNA): TGTGCCAGCTCACCCGGGACAGGTCAAGACTACTCTGGAAACACCATATATTTT. Protein product: CASSPGTGQDYSGNTIYF.

This chain connects TRBV6-1 to TRBJ2-7; possibly TRBD2 for D (8 bases). Germline lookup yields CDR1 MNHNS and CDR2 SASEGT. CDR3 size: 16 residues. Trimming took off 4 bases at V and 3 bases at J, with 19 bases between the two ends. In DNA, the CDR3 is TGTGCCAGCAGTGGGGGAGCGGGGGACAGTCTCTACGAGCAGTACTTC. It specifies CASSGGAGDSLYEQYF.